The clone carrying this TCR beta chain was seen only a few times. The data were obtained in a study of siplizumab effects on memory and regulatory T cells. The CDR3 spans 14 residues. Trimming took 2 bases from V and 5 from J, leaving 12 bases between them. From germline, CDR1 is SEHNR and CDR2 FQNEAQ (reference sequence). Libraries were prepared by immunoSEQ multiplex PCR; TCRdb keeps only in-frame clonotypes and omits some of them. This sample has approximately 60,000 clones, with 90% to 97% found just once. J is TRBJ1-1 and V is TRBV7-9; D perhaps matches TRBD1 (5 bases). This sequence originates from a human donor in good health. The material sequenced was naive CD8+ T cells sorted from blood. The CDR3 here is CASSLREEGTEAFF. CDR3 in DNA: TGTGCCAGCAGCTTAAGGGAGGAGGGGACTGAAGCTTTCTTT. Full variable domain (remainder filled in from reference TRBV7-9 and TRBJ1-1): DTGVSQNPRHKITKRGQNVTFRCDPISEHNRLYWYRQTLGQGPEFLTYFQNEAQLEKSRLLSDRFSAERPKGSFSTLEIQRTEQGDSAMYLCASSLREEGTEAFFGQGTRLTVV.